This T cell receptor (beta chain) was captured by sequencing in a study of T cell responses to AZD1222 COVID-19 vaccine. Broader study findings: Increases in Spike-specific TCR breadth and depth were seen after two AZD1222 doses.

About this clone itself: Its specificity is unknown.

V lost 7 bases to trimming and J lost 2 bases, with 9 bases between them. The CDR3 sequence is 13 residues long. CDR1 is LNHNV and CDR2 is YYDKDF in the germline V gene (reference sequence). This table comes from immunoSEQ multiplex PCR, and its TCRdb copy is limited to in-frame clones, with some not included. The data show around 88,000 clones, nearly 90% seen once. The material was peripheral blood, obtained on day 0 of MenACWY control vaccination. The source of this sequence is an adult in good health. The rearrangement links TRBV15 to TRBJ1-5; D may be TRBD1 (6 bases). CDR3 sequence reads: CATNYRGNQPQHF. CDR3 DNA sequence: TGTGCCACCAACTACAGGGGCAATCAGCCCCAGCATTTT.